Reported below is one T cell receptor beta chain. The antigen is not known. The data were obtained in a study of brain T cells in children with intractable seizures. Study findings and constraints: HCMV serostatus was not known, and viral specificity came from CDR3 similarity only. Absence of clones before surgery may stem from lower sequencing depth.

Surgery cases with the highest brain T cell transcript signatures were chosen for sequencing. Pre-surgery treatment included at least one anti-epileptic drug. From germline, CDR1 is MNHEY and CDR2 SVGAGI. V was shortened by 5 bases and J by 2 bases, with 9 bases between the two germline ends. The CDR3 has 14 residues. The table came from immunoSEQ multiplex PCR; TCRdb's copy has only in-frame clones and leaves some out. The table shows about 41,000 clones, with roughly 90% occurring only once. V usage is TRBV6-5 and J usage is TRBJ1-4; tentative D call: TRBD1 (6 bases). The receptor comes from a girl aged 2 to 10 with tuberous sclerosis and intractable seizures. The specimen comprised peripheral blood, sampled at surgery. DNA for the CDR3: TGTGCCAGCAGTCCTACAGGGACTAATGAAAAACTGTTTTTT. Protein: CASSPTGTNEKLFF.